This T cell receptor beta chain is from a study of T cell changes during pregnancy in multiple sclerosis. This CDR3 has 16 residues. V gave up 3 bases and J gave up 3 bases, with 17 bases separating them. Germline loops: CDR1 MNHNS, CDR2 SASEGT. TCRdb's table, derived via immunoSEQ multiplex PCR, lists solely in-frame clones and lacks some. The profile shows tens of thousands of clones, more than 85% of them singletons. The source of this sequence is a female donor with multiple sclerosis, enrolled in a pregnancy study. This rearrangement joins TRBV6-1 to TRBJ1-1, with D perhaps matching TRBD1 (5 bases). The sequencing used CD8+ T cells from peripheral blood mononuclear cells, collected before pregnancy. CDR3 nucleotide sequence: TGTGCCAGCAGTGAGCAGGGCGGGAGAGGGGACACTGAAGCTTTCTTT. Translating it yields CASSEQGGRGDTEAFF.